Listed here are 8 T cell receptor beta chains from one sample, sequenced in a study of T-cell reconstitution after alpha-beta-depleted transplantation in children. The TCRbeta library incorporated unique molecular identifiers. TCRdb passed the PCR reads through MiXCR, listing each CDR3 protein once. The data show about 210,000 distinct CDR3 sequences, with about 15% seen just once and roughly two fifths held by the top ten. Sequenced material: PBMCs, mostly from graft donor cells, taken 360 days after TCRalphabeta/CD19-depleted stem cell transplant. The receptors were sampled from a male patient between 2 and 10 years old who had a stem cell transplant for acute lymphoblastic leukemia, so the T cells may come from the graft donor.

The chain combines TRBV7-9 with TRBJ1-1; D ambiguous. The CDR3 is 15 amino acids. Germline values: CDR1 SEHNR, CDR2 FQNEAQ (reference sequence). V gave up 0 bases and J gave up 4 bases, with 12 bases separating them. CDR3 in DNA: TGTGCCAGCAGCTTAGCGTCGGGGAGTGGCACTGAAGCTTTCTTT. Translating it yields CASSLASGSGTEAFF.

In this sample, this clonotype turned up a few times. The chain joins TRBV5-1 to TRBJ2-4; either TRBD1 or TRBD2 may supply D (5 bases each). This CDR3 has 16 amino acids. Germline V CDR1 and CDR2: SGHRS, YFSETQ. The V gene lost 4 bases and the J gene lost 0 bases, with 14 bases spanning the gap. CDR3 DNA: TGCGCCAGCAGCCCGGACGGGGCGGGAGCCAAAAACATTCAGTACTTC. Protein sequence: CASSPDGAGAKNIQYF.

This clonotype was recorded at least ten times. V gene TRBV5-1 combines with J gene TRBJ1-1; no clear D gene. Trimming shortened V by 0 bases and J by 1 base, and 13 bases separated the two germline ends. The CDR3 has 16 amino acids. Looked up from germline, CDR1 is SGHRS and CDR2 is YFSETQ. This CDR3 reads CASSLGLLSQNTEAFF. The CDR3 DNA is TGCGCCAGCAGCTTGGGACTGCTGAGTCAGAACACTGAAGCTTTCTTT.

This clonotype was detected many times. The chain carries TRBV20-1 and TRBJ1-6; TRBD1 agrees at 7 bases. Germline CDR1 and CDR2: DFQATT and SNEGSKA (reference sequence). This CDR3 is built from 15 residues. Germline trimming cut 5 bases from V and 5 bases from J; bases unmatched to any gene: 9. This chain's CDR3 is CSARSQGRDNSPLHF. CDR3 nucleotide sequence: TGCAGTGCTCGATCACAGGGGAGGGATAATTCACCCCTCCACTTT.

This clonotype was seen more than once but under ten times. The V and J genes are TRBV7-7 and TRBJ2-1, with D possibly TRBD1 on 5 matching bases. The V gene lost 6 bases and the J gene lost 6 bases, with 9 bases spanning the gap. The CDR3 length is 12 residues. Germline V lookup: CDR1 SSHAT, CDR2 FNYEAQ (reference sequence). The CDR3 DNA is TGTGCCAGCAGTGGAAGGGGCAATGAGCAGTTCTTC. This codes for CASSGRGNEQFF.

In this sample, this clonotype turned up a few times. This sequence joins TRBV20-1 and TRBJ2-7; maybe TRBD1 (6 bases). The length of the CDR3 is 14 residues. The germline V gene encodes CDR1 DFQATT and CDR2 SNEGSKA (reference sequence). V lost 0 bases and J 1 base, leaving 10 bases between the germline ends. CDR3 sequence (DNA): TGCAGTGCTAGAGATAAGGACAGATCCTACGAGCAGTACTTC. This sequence encodes CSARDKDRSYEQYF.

The table lists this clonotype with a few counts. The chain links TRBV7-2 to TRBJ1-6, with a possible D match to TRBD1 (5 bases). Germline CDR1 reads SGHTA; CDR2 reads FQGNSA. The CDR3 spans 15 residues. V was pared by 1 base and J by 5 bases, with 9 bases between. CDR3 bases: TGTGCCAGCAGCTTAGGGACAAGTAATAATTCACCCCTCCACTTT. Protein product: CASSLGTSNNSPLHF.

This rearrangement joins TRBV12-3 or TRBV12-4 to TRBJ2-5, with 9 bases that match TRBD1. V lost 6 bases to trimming and J lost 3 bases; unmatched junction nucleotides: 5. The CDR3 loop spans 14 amino acids. The CDR3 is CASSLRTGEETQYF. The DNA for the CDR3 is TGTGCCAGCAGCCTCAGGACAGGGGAAGAGACCCAGTACTTC.